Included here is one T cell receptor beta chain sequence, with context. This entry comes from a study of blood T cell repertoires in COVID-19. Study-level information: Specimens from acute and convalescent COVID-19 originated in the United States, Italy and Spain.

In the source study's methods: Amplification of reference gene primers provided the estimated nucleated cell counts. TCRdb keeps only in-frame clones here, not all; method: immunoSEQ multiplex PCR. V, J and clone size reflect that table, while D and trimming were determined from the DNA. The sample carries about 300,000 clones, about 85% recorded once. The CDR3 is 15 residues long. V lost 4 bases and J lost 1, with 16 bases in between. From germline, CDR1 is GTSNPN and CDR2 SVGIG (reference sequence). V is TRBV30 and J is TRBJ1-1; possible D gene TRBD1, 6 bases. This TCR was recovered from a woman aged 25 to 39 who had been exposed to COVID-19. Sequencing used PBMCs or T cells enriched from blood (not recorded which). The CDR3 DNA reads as TGTGCCTGGACCCCTCCGGGACAAAGGAACACTGAAGCTTTCTTT. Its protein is CAWTPPGQRNTEAFF.